This T cell receptor (beta chain) was observed in a study of a mutant IDH1 vaccine in newly diagnosed glioma. Study as a whole: Eight vaccinations went to patients in weeks 1, 3, 5, 7, 11, 15, 19, 23. Previous care, which was radiotherapy, temozolomide, or both, most often involved both.

The CDR3 is 14 residues long. Germline values: CDR1 SGHAT, CDR2 FQNNGV. J gave up 10 bases and V 7 bases, and 13 bases lay outside the gene matches. Measured with immunoSEQ multiplex PCR; TCRdb has only the in-frame clones, and not every one. The sample contains some 60,000 clones, 80% of which appear only once. A word on this clone: Its antigen is still unknown.

Notes on the study in general: The authors found pseudoprogression apparently unrelated to changes in top peripheral T cell clonotypes.

Time point here: week 11, during vaccination. Topical imiquimod accompanied each vaccine dose, which consisted of 300 ug of mutant IDH1 20-mer peptide. Donors had new IDH1-mutant astrocytomas of WHO grade 3 or 4 (ATRX-lost). The sequenced sample was PBMCs, obtained from a glioma patient whose treatment included an IDH1 peptide vaccine. The gene calls are TRBV11-2 and TRBJ2-1; TRBD1 agrees at 7 bases. This TCR was sampled from a man aged 45-65 years with glioma. This chain's CDR3 is CASTYKGAFEEQFF. CDR3 DNA: TGTGCCAGCACCTACAAGGGGGCTTTTGAGGAGCAGTTCTTC.